Below, 13 T cell receptor beta chains from the same sample are listed, as sequenced in a study of blood T cells in healthy people across ages. Through a sample-barcoded 5' primer and a J-beta primer mix, a second PCR was run for roughly 6 to 12 cycles. TCRdb re-analysed the 5' RACE reads in MiXCR, keeping a single row per CDR3 protein. The profile covers 1.5 million to 2 million distinct CDR3 sequences, with about 28% appearing a single time and less than 9.5% taken by the ten largest. Sequencing used blood. The receptors originated from a woman in her 30s in good health.

The chain recombines TRBV12-3 or TRBV12-4 with TRBJ2-3, with 7 bases identical to TRBD2. This CDR3 spans 16 amino acids. J lost 2 bases, V lost 4 bases, and 9 bases had no gene match. The CDR3 sequence: CASSSLARILTDTQYF. The CDR3 DNA follows: TGTGCCAGCAGTTCACTAGCGCGGATACTCACAGATACGCAGTATTTT.

In the case of this clonotype: Just one base apart from a much larger clone, this may be a read error. The chain couples TRBV5-1 to TRBJ1-6; the D is unclear. Germline CDR1 SGHRS, CDR2 YFSETQ. The CDR3 covers 14 residues. V lost 3 bases and J 7 bases, leaving 11 bases between the germline ends. The CDR3 protein is CASSCGPENSPLHF. The CDR3 DNA reads as TGCGCCAGCAGCTGCGGTCCGGAAAATTCACCCCTCCACTTT.

This clonotype was observed a handful of times. This rearrangement joins TRBV5-1 to TRBJ1-1; D gene ambiguous. V shed 2 bases and J shed 0 bases, with 14 bases lying between them. This CDR3 has 16 residues. Germline V CDR1 and CDR2: SGHRS, YFSETQ. Here the CDR3 DNA reads TGCGCCAGCAGCTTATATACTGGAAGGATGAACACTGAAGCTTTCTTT. This sequence encodes CASSLYTGRMNTEAFF.

This chain connects TRBV7-9 to TRBJ1-4, with a weak D call TRBD1 (6 bases). Trimming removed 1 base at V and 4 bases at J, with 10 bases between. The germline V gene encodes CDR1 SEHNR and CDR2 FQNEAQ (reference sequence). There are 15 residues in the CDR3. The CDR3 is CASSLGQAFNEKLFF. The CDR3 DNA sequence: TGTGCCAGCAGCTTAGGACAGGCTTTTAATGAAAAACTGTTTTTT.

The CDR3 sequence: CASSLGQGAVDEQFF. The CDR3 nucleotides are TGTGCCAGCAGTTTGGGACAGGGGGCTGTTGATGAGCAGTTCTTC. The chain is built from TRBV12-3 or TRBV12-4 and TRBJ2-1; 12 positions agree with TRBD1. Unmatched junction bases numbered 5, after V lost 3 bases and J lost 8 bases. The CDR3 covers 15 residues.

The V and J genes are TRBV4-1 and TRBJ2-7; 9 bases fit TRBD2. Germline V gene lookup returns CDR1 MGHRA and CDR2 YSYEKL. Trimming removed 3 bases from V and 7 bases from J; junction bases left unmatched: 16. The CDR3 sequence is 17 residues long. This CDR3 is CASSHSPGTSSYNEQYF. CDR3 sequence (DNA): TGCGCCAGCAGCCATTCGCCGGGGACTAGCTCCTACAATGAGCAGTACTTC.

The rearrangement uses TRBV10-1 and TRBJ1-2; D gene ambiguous. The CDR3 extends over 13 amino acids. Germline V CDR1 and CDR2: WNHNN, SYGVQD (reference sequence). The V end lost 4 bases, the J end lost 6 bases, and 12 bases lay between the germline ends. The CDR3 is CASSARLQDGYTF. The CDR3 DNA sequence: TGCGCCAGCAGTGCACGCCTTCAGGATGGCTACACCTTC.

This clonotype has just a few counts. In nucleotides, the CDR3 is TGCAGCGTTGATCAGGGAGGGGGACAGCCCCAGCATTTT. Its protein product is CSVDQGGGQPQHF. V and J are TRBV29-1 and TRBJ1-5; D might be TRBD1 (6 bases). CDR3 size: 13 residues. The V gene lost 3 bases and the J gene lost 7 bases, with 13 bases spanning the gap. CDR1 is SQVTM and CDR2 is ANQGSEA in the germline V gene. The full variable domain, its missing parts supplied by reference TRBV29-1 and TRBJ1-5, is SAVISQKPSRDICQRGTSLTIQCQVDSQVTMMFWYRQQPGQSLTLIATANQGSEATYESGFVIDKFPISRPNLTFSTLTVSNMSPEDSSIYLCSVDQGGGQPQHFGDGTRLSIL.

About this clonotype itself: Germline and junction disagree at one end, which may indicate a read error. The V call is TRBV7-2, the J call TRBJ2-1, with no clear D. Germline loops: CDR1 SGHTA, CDR2 FQGNSA. The CDR3 is 10 residues long. This CDR3 is CARSLQEQFF. In nucleotides, the CDR3 is TGTGCCCGCAGCTTACAGGAGCAGTTCTTC.

The chain employs TRBV14 and TRBJ2-2, with no clear D. Trimming took off 4 bases at V and 2 bases at J, with 5 bases between the two ends. The germline gives CDR1 SGHDN, CDR2 FVKESK. The CDR3 is 13 amino acids. Written as DNA, the CDR3 is TGTGCCAGCAGCCGTATAAACACCGGGGAGCTGTTTTTT. It codes for CASSRINTGELFF.

The table lists this clonotype with a count of one. The junction departs from germline at one end; a sequencing error may be responsible. This chain uses TRBV6-1 with TRBJ2-5, with 11 bases matching TRBD2. This CDR3 has 15 amino acids. The V gene's germline CDR1 is MNHNS and CDR2 SASEGT. CDR3 in amino acids: CTSNLAGGGKETQYF. CDR3 sequence (DNA): TGTACCAGCAATCTAGCGGGGGGCGGGAAAGAGACCCAGTACTTC.

J is TRBJ2-1 and V is TRBV20-1; the match to TRBD1 covers 9 bases. The V segment lost 0 bases and the J segment 6 bases; nucleotides outside the gene matches: 6. The germline V gene has CDR1 DFQATT and CDR2 SNEGSKA (reference sequence). The CDR3 extends over 15 amino acids. The DNA of the CDR3 is TGCAGTGCTAGAGAATTACAGGGGGCGGTCAATGAGCAGTTCTTC. Translating gives CSARELQGAVNEQFF.

This chain joins TRBV6-5 and TRBJ1-1; D might be TRBD1 (5 bases). This CDR3 comprises 13 residues. V was clipped by 2 bases and J by 11 bases, with 15 bases between them. Germline V gives CDR1 MNHEY, CDR2 SVGAGI. The CDR3 sequence: CASSYQLKGTAFF. DNA of the CDR3: TGTGCCAGCAGTTACCAGTTGAAGGGGACGGCTTTCTTT.